This TCR beta chain derives from a study of OX40 agonist ivuxolimab in advanced cancers. Profiling relied on immunoSEQ multiplex PCR, and the TCRdb table lists in-frame clones only, not all of them. The table includes about 55,000 clones, approximately 91% detected once. The germline CDR1 and CDR2 sequences are LNHDA and SQIVND (reference sequence). This CDR3 contains 13 residues. The V gene lost 3 bases and the J gene lost 1 base, with 6 bases spanning the gap. Sequenced here: CD4+ or CD8+ T cells sorted from blood, sampled in a trial of the OX40 agonist ivuxolimab. The chain combines TRBV19 with TRBJ1-2; D unclear. The receptor's source is an adult with an advanced solid tumor such as melanoma, head and neck, liver or kidney cancer. In DNA, the CDR3 is TGTGCCAGTAGTATTCAGAGTAACTATGGCTACACCTTC. As protein: CASSIQSNYGYTF.